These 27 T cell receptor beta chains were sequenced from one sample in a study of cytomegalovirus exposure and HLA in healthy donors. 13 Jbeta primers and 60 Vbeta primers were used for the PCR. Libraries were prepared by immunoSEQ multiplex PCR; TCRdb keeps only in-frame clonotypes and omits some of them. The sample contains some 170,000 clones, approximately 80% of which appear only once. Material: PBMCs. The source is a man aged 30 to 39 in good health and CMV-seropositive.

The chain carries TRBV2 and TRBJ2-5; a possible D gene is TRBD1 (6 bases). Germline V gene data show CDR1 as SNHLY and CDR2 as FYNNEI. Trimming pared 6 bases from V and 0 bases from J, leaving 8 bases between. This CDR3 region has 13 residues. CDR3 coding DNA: TGTGCCAGCAGGGGGGCTAACCAAGAGACCCAGTACTTC. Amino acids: CASRGANQETQYF. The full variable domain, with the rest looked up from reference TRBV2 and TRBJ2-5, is EPEVTQTPSHQVTQMGQEVILRCVPISNHLYFYWYRQILGQKVEFLVSFYNNEISEKSEIFDDQFSVERPDGSNFTLKIRSTKLEDSAMYFCASRGANQETQYFGPGTRLLVL.

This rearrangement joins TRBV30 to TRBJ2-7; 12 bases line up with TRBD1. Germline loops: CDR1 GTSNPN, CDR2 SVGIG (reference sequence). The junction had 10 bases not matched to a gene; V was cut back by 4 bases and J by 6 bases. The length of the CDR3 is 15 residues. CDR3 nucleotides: TGTGCCTGGACCTCGGGGACAGGGGGCCTATTCGAGCAGTACTTC. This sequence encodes CAWTSGTGGLFEQYF. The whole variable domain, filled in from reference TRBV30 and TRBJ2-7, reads SQTIHQWPATLVQPVGSPLSLECTVEGTSNPNLYWYRQAAGRGLQLLFYSVGIGQISSEVPQNLSASRPQDRQFILSSKKLLLSDSGFYLCAWTSGTGGLFEQYFGPGTRLTVT.

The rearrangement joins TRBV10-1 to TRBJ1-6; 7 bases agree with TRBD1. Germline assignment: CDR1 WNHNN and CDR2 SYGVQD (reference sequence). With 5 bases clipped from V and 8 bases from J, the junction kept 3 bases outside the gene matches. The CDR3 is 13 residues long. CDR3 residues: CASSHGTDSPLHF. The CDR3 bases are TGCGCCAGCAGTCATGGGACAGATTCACCCCTCCACTTT.

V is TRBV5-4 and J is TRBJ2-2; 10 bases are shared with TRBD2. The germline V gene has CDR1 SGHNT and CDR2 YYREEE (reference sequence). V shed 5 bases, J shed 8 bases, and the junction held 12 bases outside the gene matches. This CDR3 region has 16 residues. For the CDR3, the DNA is TGTGCCAGCAGATTAGGGACTAGCGTTGAGAGGGGGGAGCTGTTTTTT. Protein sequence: CASRLGTSVERGELFF.

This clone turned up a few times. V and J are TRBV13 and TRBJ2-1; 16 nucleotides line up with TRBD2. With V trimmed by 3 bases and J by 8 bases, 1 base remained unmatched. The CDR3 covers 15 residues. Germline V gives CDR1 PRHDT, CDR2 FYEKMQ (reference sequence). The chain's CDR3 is CASSLGLAGGHEQFF. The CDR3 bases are TGTGCCAGCAGCTTGGGACTAGCGGGGGGGCATGAGCAGTTCTTC.

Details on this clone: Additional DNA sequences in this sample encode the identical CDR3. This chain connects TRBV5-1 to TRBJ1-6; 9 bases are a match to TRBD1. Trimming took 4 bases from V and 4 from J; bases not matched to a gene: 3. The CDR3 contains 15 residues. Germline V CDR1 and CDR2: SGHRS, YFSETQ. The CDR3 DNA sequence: TGCGCCAGCAGCCCGGGACAGGGTTATAATTCACCCCTCCACTTT. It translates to CASSPGQGYNSPLHF.

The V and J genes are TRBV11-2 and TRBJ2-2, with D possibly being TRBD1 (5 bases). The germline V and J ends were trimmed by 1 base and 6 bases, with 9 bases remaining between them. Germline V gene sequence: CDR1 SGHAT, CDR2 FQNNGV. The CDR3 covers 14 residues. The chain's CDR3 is CASSLARDPGELFF. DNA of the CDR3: TGTGCCAGCAGCTTAGCCAGGGATCCCGGGGAGCTGTTTTTT.

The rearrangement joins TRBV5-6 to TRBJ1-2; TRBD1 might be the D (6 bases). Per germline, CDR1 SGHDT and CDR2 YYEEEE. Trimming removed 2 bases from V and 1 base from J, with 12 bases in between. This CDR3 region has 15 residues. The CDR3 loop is CASSFTDRDNYGYTF. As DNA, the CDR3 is TGTGCCAGCAGCTTTACGGACAGAGATAACTATGGCTACACCTTC.

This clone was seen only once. CDR3 sequence: CASSQRQGYNEQFF. CDR3 in DNA: TGCGCCAGCAGCCAAAGGCAGGGATACAATGAGCAGTTCTTC. The chain combines TRBV4-3 with TRBJ2-1; a possible D gene is TRBD1 (5 bases). This CDR3 contains 14 residues. Trimming removed 2 bases at V and 4 bases at J, with 9 bases between. Germline V lookup: CDR1 LGHNA, CDR2 YSLEER.

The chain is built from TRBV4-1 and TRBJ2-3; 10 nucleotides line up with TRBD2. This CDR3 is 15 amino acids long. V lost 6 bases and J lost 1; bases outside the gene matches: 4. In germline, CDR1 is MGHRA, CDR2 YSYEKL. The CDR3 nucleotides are TGCGCCAGCAGAGCGAGCGGGGGGGGCACAGATACGCAGTATTTT. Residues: CASRASGGGTDTQYF.

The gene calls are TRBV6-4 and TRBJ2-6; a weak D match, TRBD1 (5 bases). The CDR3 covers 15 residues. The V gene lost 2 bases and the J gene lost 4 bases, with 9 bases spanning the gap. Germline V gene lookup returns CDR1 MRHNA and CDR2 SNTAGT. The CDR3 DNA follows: TGTGCCAGCAGTGACAAAGGGGCCGGGGCCAACGTCCTGACTTTC. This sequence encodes CASSDKGAGANVLTF.

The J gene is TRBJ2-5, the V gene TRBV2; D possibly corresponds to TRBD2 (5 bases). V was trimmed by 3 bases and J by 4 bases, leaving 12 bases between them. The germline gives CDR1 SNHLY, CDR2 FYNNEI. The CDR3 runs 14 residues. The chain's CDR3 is CASSDRSGRETQYF. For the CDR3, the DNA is TGTGCCAGCAGTGATCGTTCGGGAAGAGAGACCCAGTACTTC.

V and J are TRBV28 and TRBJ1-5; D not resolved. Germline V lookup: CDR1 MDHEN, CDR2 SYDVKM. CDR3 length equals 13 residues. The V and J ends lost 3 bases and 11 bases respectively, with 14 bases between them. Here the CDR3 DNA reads TGTGCCAGCAGTTTCCGCCTAGGAGGGTCCCAGCATTTT. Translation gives CASSFRLGGSQHF.

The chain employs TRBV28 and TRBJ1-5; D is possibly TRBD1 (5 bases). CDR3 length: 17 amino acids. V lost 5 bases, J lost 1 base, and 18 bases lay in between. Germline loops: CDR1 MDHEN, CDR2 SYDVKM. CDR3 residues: CASSRGRSGKSNQPQHF. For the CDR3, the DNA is TGTGCCAGCAGTCGTGGAAGATCAGGGAAGAGCAATCAGCCCCAGCATTTT.

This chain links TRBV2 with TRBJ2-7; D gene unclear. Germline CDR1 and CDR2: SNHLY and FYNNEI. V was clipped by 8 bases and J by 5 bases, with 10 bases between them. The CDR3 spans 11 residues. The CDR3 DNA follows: TGTGCCAGCCGATACTATGACGAGCAGTACTTC. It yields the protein CASRYYDEQYF.

CDR3 DNA: TGTGCCAGCAGCTTAGCGCGGCTAGCGGGGGGCGATGAGCAGTTCTTC. The encoded protein is CASSLARLAGGDEQFF. This chain uses TRBV7-2 with TRBJ2-1, with TRBD2 matching 11 bases. J gave up 8 bases and V 0 bases, and 6 bases lay outside the gene matches. Germline loops: CDR1 SGHTA, CDR2 FQGNSA. The CDR3 extends over 16 amino acids.

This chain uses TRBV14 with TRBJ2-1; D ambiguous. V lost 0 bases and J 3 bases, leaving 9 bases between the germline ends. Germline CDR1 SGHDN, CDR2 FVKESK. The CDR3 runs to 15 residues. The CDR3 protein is CASSQDFRNYNEQFF. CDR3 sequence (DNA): TGTGCCAGCAGCCAAGACTTCAGAAACTACAATGAGCAGTTCTTC.

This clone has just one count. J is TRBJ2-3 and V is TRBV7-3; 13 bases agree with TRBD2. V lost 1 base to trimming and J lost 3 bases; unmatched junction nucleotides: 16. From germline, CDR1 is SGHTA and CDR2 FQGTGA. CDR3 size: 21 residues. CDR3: CASSLIAGWIGTSGTTDTQYF. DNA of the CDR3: TGTGCCAGCAGCTTAATCGCGGGATGGATAGGGACTAGCGGGACAACAGATACGCAGTATTTT.

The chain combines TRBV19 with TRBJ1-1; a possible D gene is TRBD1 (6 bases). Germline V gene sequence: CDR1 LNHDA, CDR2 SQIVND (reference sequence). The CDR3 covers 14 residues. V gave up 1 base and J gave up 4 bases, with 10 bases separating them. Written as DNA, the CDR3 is TGTGCCAGTAGTATAGCCTCACAGGGCACTGAAGCTTTCTTT. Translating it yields CASSIASQGTEAFF.

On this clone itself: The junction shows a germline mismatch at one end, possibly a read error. In nucleotides, the CDR3 is TGTACCAGCAGTGGTATCGGGCAGGGGCAAGAGACCCAGTACTTC. Its translation: CTSSGIGQGQETQYF. J is TRBJ2-5 and V is TRBV2; D is perhaps TRBD1 (6 bases). The V gene's germline CDR1 is SNHLY and CDR2 FYNNEI. The CDR3 contains 15 residues.

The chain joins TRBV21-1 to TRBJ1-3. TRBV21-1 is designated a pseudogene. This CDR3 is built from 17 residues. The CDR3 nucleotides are TGTGCCAGCAGCAAAGAACGGGTCCCTAGCTCTGGAAACACCATATATTTT. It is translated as CASSKERVPSSGNTIYF.

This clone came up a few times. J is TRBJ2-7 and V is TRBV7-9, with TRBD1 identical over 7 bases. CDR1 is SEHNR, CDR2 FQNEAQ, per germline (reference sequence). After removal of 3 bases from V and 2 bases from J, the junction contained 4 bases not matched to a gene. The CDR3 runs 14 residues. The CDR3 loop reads CASSFGTATYEQYF. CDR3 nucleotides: TGTGCCAGCAGCTTTGGGACAGCTACCTACGAGCAGTACTTC.

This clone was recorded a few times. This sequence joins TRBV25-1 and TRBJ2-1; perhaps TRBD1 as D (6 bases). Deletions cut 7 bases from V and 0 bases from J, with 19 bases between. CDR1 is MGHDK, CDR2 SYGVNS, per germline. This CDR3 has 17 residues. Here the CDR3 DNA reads TGTGCCAGCACCAAGACAGGACTCCTGAGCTCCTACAATGAGCAGTTCTTC. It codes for CASTKTGLLSSYNEQFF.

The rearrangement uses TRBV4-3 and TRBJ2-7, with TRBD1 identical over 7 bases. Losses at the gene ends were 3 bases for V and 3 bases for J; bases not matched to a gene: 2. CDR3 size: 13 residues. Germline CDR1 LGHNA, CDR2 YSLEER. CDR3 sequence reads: CASSQRQGYEQYF. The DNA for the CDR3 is TGCGCCAGCAGCCAGCGACAGGGCTACGAGCAGTACTTC.

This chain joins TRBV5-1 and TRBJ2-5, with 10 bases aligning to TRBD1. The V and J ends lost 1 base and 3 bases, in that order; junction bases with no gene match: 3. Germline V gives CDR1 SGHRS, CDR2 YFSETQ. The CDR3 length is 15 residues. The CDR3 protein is CASSLTGTGEETQYF. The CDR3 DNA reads TGCGCCAGCAGCTTGACCGGGACAGGGGAAGAGACCCAGTACTTC.

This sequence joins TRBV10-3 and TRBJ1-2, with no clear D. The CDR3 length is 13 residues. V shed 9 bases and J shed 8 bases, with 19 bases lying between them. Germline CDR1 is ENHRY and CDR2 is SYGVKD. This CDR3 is CAINQPTSVGYTF. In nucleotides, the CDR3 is TGTGCCATTAACCAACCTACCTCTGTGGGCTACACCTTC.

The CDR3 protein is CASSTGGTGTEAFF. CDR3 coding DNA: TGCGCCAGCAGCACAGGGGGTACGGGCACTGAAGCTTTCTTT. The chain uses TRBV5-1 and TRBJ1-1; 8 bases fit TRBD1. V shed 4 bases, J shed 4 bases, and the junction held 6 bases outside the gene matches. CDR3 length: 14 residues. Germline loops: CDR1 SGHRS, CDR2 YFSETQ.